The clone carrying this T cell receptor (beta chain) has at least ten counts. Across 18 months, stable Graves' hyperthyroidism was marked by no progression to ophthalmopathy. This record comes from a study of T cells in Graves' hyperthyroidism and ophthalmopathy. About the study: At initial diagnosis, before any treatment had begun, peripheral blood was obtained.

Deletions cut 2 bases from V and 1 base from J, with 13 bases between. The CDR3 length is 16 residues. The germline gives CDR1 MDHEN, CDR2 SYDVKM. The CDR3 regions of TCR beta were amplified from RNA transcripts. Primed by the HTBI set, a first-round RT-PCR was run on the TCR CDR3. TCRdb itself ran the multiplex PCR reads through MiXCR, one entry per CDR3 protein. This table has 450,000 to 600,000 distinct CDR3 sequences, about 14% appearing once. Sequencing used blood. The sequence was obtained from a woman in her thirties or forties with Graves' hyperthyroidism. The chain links TRBV28 to TRBJ2-3, with TRBD2 as a possible D gene (6 bases). CDR3 sequence reads: CASSLRASARTDTQYF. CDR3 coding DNA: TGTGCCAGCAGTTTAAGGGCTAGCGCCCGCACAGATACGCAGTATTTT. Full variable domain (rest looked up from reference TRBV28 and TRBJ2-3): DVKVTQSSRYLVKRTGEKVFLECVQDMDHENMFWYRQDPGLGLRLIYFSYDVKMKEKGDIPEGYSVSREKKERFSLILESASTNQTSMYLCASSLRASARTDTQYFGPGTRLTVL.